Following are 22 T cell receptor beta chains from one sample sequenced in a study of T cell changes during pregnancy in multiple sclerosis. Sequenced by immunoSEQ multiplex PCR; TCRdb stores in-frame clones only, minus some. The table lists tens of thousands of clones, approximately 91% of them singletons. The sequencing here drew on peripheral blood, taken in the first trimester of pregnancy. All receptors come from a female donor with multiple sclerosis, enrolled in a pregnancy study.

The sample holds one count of this clone. The chain couples TRBV25-1 to TRBJ1-1, with TRBD1 identical over 7 bases. The CDR3 extends over 14 amino acids. The V gene end was trimmed by 1 base and the J gene end by 4 bases; junction bases not matched to a gene: 3. From germline, CDR1 is MGHDK and CDR2 SYGVNS. In nucleotides, the CDR3 is TGTGCCAGCAGTGAATTTACAGGGGTCACTGAAGCTTTCTTT. Protein sequence: CASSEFTGVTEAFF.

J is TRBJ2-5 and V is TRBV6-5, with D tentatively TRBD1 (6 bases). V lost 6 bases and J lost 5, with 16 bases in between. Looked up from germline, CDR1 is MNHEY and CDR2 is SVGAGI. The CDR3 sequence is 14 residues long. The DNA of the CDR3 is TGTGCCAGCAGGCACAGGGACGGGAAGGAGACCCAGTACTTC. Encoded protein: CASRHRDGKETQYF.

Turning to this clone: One junction end disagrees with the germline gene, perhaps due to a read error. This sequence joins TRBV29-1 and TRBJ2-1; 10 nucleotides agree with TRBD2. The germline CDR1 and CDR2 sequences are SQVTM and ANQGSEA. CDR3 length: 15 residues. The CDR3 nucleotides read TGCAGCGTTAAAGAGCGGGAGGGCTACTACAATGAGCAGTTCTTC. Amino acid sequence: CSVKEREGYYNEQFF.

The rearrangement joins TRBV29-1 to TRBJ2-7; maybe TRBD1 (6 bases). Trimming pared 3 bases from V and 2 bases from J, leaving 8 bases between. The CDR3 length is 12 residues. The germline gives CDR1 SQVTM, CDR2 ANQGSEA. The CDR3 DNA sequence: TGCAGCGTTGAGGACAGACCCTACGAGCAGTACTTC. It yields the protein CSVEDRPYEQYF.

The chain joins TRBV9 to TRBJ1-1; D unclear. The CDR3 spans 16 residues. Trimming shortened V by 3 bases and J by 0 bases, and 15 bases separated the two germline ends. The germline gives CDR1 SGDLS, CDR2 YYNGEE. In nucleotides, the CDR3 is TGTGCCAGCAGCGCTCAGGAGGCCTTAATGAACACTGAAGCTTTCTTT. Its translation is CASSAQEALMNTEAFF.

The chain employs TRBV27 and TRBJ1-1; D unresolved. This CDR3 comprises 11 residues. V gave up 7 bases and J gave up 5 bases, with 8 bases separating them. Germline CDR1 is MNHEY and CDR2 is SMNVEV (reference sequence). The CDR3 DNA follows: TGTGCCAGCATCATCGCGACTGAAGCTTTCTTT. It encodes CASIIATEAFF.

This chain joins TRBV11-1 and TRBJ1-1; 8 positions match TRBD1. Trimming at V came to 5 bases and at J to 3 bases, leaving 8 bases not matched to a gene. Germline V lookup: CDR1 SGHAT, CDR2 FQDESV (reference sequence). The CDR3 loop spans 15 amino acids. The CDR3 here is CASSRNRGGDTEAFF. CDR3 in DNA: TGTGCCAGCAGCCGAAACAGGGGGGGCGACACTGAAGCTTTCTTT.

The genes are TRBV2 and TRBJ2-3; no reliable D call. Between the trimmed V and J ends, which lost 3 bases and 2 bases, there was a span of 12 bases. Germline CDR1 and CDR2: SNHLY and FYNNEI. The CDR3 is made up of 15 amino acids. The CDR3 DNA follows: TGTGCCAGCAGTGACCTAAACAGAGCCACAGATACGCAGTATTTT. Residues: CASSDLNRATDTQYF. The variable domain in full, completed from reference TRBV2 and TRBJ2-3, reads EPEVTQTPSHQVTQMGQEVILRCVPISNHLYFYWYRQILGQKVEFLVSFYNNEISEKSEIFDDQFSVERPDGSNFTLKIRSTKLEDSAMYFCASSDLNRATDTQYFGPGTRLTVL.

The chain couples TRBV4-3 to TRBJ1-2, with D possibly TRBD1 on 6 matching bases. The CDR3 loop spans 14 amino acids. From germline, CDR1 is LGHNA and CDR2 YSLEER. V was trimmed by 0 bases and J by 4 bases, leaving 9 bases between them. DNA for the CDR3: TGCGCCAGCAGCCAAGACAGGGGAGCCTATGGCTACACCTTC. This translates into CASSQDRGAYGYTF.

This clone was recorded only once. The gene calls are TRBV6-1 and TRBJ1-1, with D perhaps matching TRBD1 (5 bases). Germline V gene lookup returns CDR1 MNHNS and CDR2 SASEGT. The CDR3 covers 14 residues. Between the trimmed V and J ends, which lost 4 bases and 4 bases, there was a span of 13 bases. CDR3 protein: CASSGSGGSTEAFF. The CDR3 nucleotides read TGTGCCAGCAGTGGGTCGGGGGGGAGCACTGAAGCTTTCTTT.

The V call is TRBV5-1, the J call TRBJ2-3; TRBD1 might be the D (6 bases). Trimming pared 0 bases from V and 5 bases from J, leaving 19 bases between. Germline CDR1 reads SGHRS; CDR2 reads YFSETQ. This CDR3 has 17 residues. As DNA, the CDR3 is TGCGCCAGCAGCTTGGGAGGACAGCTTTTCAACCGAGATACGCAGTATTTT. Protein sequence: CASSLGGQLFNRDTQYF.

The rearrangement links TRBV4-3 to TRBJ1-1; TRBD1 matches 8 bases. J gave up 0 bases and V 0 bases, and 12 bases lay outside the gene matches. Germline V gene sequence: CDR1 LGHNA, CDR2 YSLEER. CDR3 length equals 19 residues. This CDR3 reads CASSQDVGRGHGVNTEAFF. The DNA of the CDR3 is TGCGCCAGCAGCCAAGATGTAGGCAGGGGGCATGGGGTGAACACTGAAGCTTTCTTT.

This chain connects TRBV7-2 to TRBJ2-5; TRBD2 agrees at 9 bases. The DNA end lines up better with TRBJ2-7; the J call may be wrong. CDR1 is SGHTA, CDR2 FQGNSA, per germline. This CDR3 spans 17 amino acids. CDR3 amino acids: CASSLAGLAGTSYEQYF. The CDR3 region has the DNA TGTGCCAGCAGCTTAGCCGGGCTAGCGGGGACCTCCTACGAGCAGTACTTC.

This rearrangement joins TRBV11-2 to TRBJ1-5; 10 bases are shared with TRBD1. After removal of 5 bases from V and 0 bases from J, the junction contained 7 bases not matched to a gene. Germline assignment: CDR1 SGHAT and CDR2 FQNNGV. This CDR3 region has 17 residues. The CDR3, as DNA: TGTGCCAGCAGCCCCGGGACAGGGGACTATAGCAATCAGCCCCAGCATTTT. Its protein product is CASSPGTGDYSNQPQHF.

The chain employs TRBV7-2 and TRBJ1-1; possibly TRBD1 for D (6 bases). This CDR3 is 13 amino acids long. V lost 5 bases and J 13 bases, leaving 20 bases between the germline ends. Per the germline V gene, CDR1 is SGHTA and CDR2 is FQGNSA. The CDR3 is CASSPGQMVPGFF. Written as DNA, the CDR3 is TGTGCCAGCAGCCCGGGACAAATGGTACCGGGTTTCTTT. Variable domain in full (rest from reference TRBV7-2 and TRBJ1-1): GAGVSQSPSNKVTEKGKDVELRCDPISGHTALYWYRQSLGQGLEFLIYFQGNSAPDKSGLPSDRFSAERTGGSVSTLTIQRTQQEDSAVYLCASSPGQMVPGFFGQGTRLTVV.

The V gene is TRBV4-3, the J gene TRBJ2-1; TRBD2 agrees at 9 bases. The CDR3 has 16 residues. V trimming: 0 bases; J trimming: 6 bases; junction bases outside the gene matches: 6. Germline CDR1 is LGHNA and CDR2 is YSLEER. The CDR3 loop reads CASSQDLSGRINEQFF. DNA for the CDR3: TGCGCCAGCAGCCAAGATCTAAGCGGGAGGATCAATGAGCAGTTCTTC.

This chain joins TRBV5-4 and TRBJ2-5; D is uncertain. V lost 3 bases and J 3 bases, leaving 9 bases between the germline ends. This CDR3 comprises 13 residues. In germline, CDR1 is SGHNT, CDR2 YYREEE (reference sequence). The CDR3 bases are TGTGCCAGCAGCTCCTGGAGTGAAGAGACCCAGTACTTC. Its protein product is CASSSWSEETQYF.

The rearrangement uses TRBV18 and TRBJ2-7; D ambiguous. Trimming shortened V by 3 bases and J by 3 bases, and 12 bases separated the two germline ends. The CDR3 extends over 14 amino acids. Looked up from germline, CDR1 is KGHSH and CDR2 is LQKENI. The DNA for the CDR3 is TGTGCCAGCTCACCTGCCCCCGGAGACTACGAGCAGTACTTC. Protein sequence: CASSPAPGDYEQYF.

The chain carries TRBV9 and TRBJ2-1, with TRBD2 matching over 15 bases. This CDR3 region has 16 residues. The V gene's germline CDR1 is SGDLS and CDR2 YYNGEE. The ends lost 3 bases at V and 4 bases at J; junction bases unmatched: 2. The CDR3 is CASSGGLAGGYNEQFF. In DNA form, the CDR3 reads TGTGCCAGCAGCGGGGGACTAGCGGGAGGATACAATGAGCAGTTCTTC.

The count of this clone is one. The genes are TRBV18 and TRBJ1-1; D is ambiguous. The CDR3 is 15 amino acids. From germline, CDR1 is KGHSH and CDR2 LQKENI. V was cut by 4 bases and J by 2 bases, with 14 bases left in between. The CDR3 loop is CASSLNVQRNTEAFF. CDR3 in DNA: TGTGCCAGCTCACTAAACGTACAGAGAAACACTGAAGCTTTCTTT.

This chain uses TRBV6-5 with TRBJ2-7, with 7 bases that match TRBD2. The CDR3 extends over 13 amino acids. Germline trimming cut 6 bases from V and 2 bases from J; bases unmatched to any gene: 4. Germline values: CDR1 MNHEY, CDR2 SVGAGI. DNA of the CDR3: TGTGCCAGCAGGGAGCGGGGTCCCTACGAGCAGTACTTC. Residues: CASRERGPYEQYF.

The CDR3 DNA follows: TGTGCCAGTAGCCAACAGGGGCCGAACCGGGTCGGGGGGGACTACAATGAGCAGTTCTTC. Translation gives CASSQQGPNRVGGDYNEQFF. The V and J genes are TRBV19 and TRBJ2-1; tentative D call: TRBD2 (8 bases). Trimming took 6 bases from V and 3 from J, leaving 30 bases between them. This CDR3 has 20 amino acids. Germline lookup yields CDR1 LNHDA and CDR2 SQIVND (reference sequence).